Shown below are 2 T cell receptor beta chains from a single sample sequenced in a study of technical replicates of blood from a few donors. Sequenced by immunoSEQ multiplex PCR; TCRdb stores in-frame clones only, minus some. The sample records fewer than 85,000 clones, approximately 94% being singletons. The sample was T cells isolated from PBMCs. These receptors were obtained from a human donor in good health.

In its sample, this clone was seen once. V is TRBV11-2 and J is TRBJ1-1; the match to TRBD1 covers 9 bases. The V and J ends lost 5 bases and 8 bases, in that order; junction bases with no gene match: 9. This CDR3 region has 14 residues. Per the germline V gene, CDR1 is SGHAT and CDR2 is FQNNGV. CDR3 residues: CASSTRTGAEEAFF. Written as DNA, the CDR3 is TGTGCCAGCAGCACCAGGACAGGGGCGGAGGAAGCTTTCTTT.

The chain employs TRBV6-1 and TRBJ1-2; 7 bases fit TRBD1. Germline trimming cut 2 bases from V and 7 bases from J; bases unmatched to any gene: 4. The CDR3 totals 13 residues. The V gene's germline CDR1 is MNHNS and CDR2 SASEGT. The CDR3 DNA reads TGTGCCAGCAGTGAAAACGACAGGGCTGGCTACACCTTC. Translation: CASSENDRAGYTF.